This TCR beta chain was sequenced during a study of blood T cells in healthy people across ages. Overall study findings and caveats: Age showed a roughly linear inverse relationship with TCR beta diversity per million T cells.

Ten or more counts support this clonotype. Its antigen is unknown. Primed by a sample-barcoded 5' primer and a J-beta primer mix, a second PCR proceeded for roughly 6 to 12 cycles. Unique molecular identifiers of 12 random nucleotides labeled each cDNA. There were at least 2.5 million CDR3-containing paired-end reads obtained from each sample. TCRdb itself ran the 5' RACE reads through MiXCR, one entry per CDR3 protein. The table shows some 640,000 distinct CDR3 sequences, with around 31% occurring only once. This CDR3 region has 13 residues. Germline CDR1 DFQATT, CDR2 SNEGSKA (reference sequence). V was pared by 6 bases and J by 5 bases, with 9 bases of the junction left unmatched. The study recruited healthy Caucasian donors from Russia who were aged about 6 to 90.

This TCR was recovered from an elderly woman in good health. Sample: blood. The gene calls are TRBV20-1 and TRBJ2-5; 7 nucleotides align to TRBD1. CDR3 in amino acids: CSAASGGGETQYF. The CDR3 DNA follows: TGCAGTGCGGCCTCAGGGGGTGGGGAGACCCAGTACTTC.